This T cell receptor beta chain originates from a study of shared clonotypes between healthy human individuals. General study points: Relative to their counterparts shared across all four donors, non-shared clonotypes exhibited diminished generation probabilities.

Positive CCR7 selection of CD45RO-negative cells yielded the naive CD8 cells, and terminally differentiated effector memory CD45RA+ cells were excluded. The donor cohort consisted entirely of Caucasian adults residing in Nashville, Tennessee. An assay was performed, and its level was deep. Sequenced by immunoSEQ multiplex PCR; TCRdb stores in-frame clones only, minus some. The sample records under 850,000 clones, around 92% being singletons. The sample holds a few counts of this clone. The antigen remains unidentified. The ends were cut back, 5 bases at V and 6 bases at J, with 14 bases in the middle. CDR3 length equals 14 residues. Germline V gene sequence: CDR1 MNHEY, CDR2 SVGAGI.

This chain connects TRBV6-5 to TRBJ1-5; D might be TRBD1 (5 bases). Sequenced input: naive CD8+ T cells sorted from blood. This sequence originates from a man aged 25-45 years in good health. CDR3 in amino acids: CASSRGTQAQPQHF. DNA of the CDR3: TGTGCCAGCAGTAGAGGGACCCAAGCTCAGCCCCAGCATTTT.